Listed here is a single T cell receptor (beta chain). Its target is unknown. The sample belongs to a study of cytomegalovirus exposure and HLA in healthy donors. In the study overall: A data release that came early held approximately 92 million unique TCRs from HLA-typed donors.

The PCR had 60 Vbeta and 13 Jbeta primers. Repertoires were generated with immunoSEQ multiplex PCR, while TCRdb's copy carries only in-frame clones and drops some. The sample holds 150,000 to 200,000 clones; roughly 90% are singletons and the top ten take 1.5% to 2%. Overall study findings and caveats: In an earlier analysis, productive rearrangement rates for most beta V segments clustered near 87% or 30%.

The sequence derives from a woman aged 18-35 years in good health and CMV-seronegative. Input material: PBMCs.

In nucleotides, the CDR3 is TGTGCCAGTAGTGACCCGACAGGGATGACTCTCAACTATGGCTACACCTTC. Protein product: CASSDPTGMTLNYGYTF. The genes are TRBV19 and TRBJ1-2, with 7 bases matching TRBD1. Germline CDR1 and CDR2: LNHDA and SQIVND (reference sequence). The CDR3 contains 17 residues. V was clipped by 5 bases and J by 2 bases; unmatched bases: 14.